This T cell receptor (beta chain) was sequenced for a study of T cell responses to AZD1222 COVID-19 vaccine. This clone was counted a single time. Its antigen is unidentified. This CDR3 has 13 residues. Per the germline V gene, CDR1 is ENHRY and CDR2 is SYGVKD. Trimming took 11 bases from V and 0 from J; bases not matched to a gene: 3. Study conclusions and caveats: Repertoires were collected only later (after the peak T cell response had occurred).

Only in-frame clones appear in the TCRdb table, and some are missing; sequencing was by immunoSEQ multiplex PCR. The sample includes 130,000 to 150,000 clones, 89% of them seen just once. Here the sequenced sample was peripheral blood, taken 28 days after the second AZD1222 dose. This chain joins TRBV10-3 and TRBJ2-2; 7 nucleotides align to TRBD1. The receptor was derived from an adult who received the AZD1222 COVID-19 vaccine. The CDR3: CAVGTANTGELFF. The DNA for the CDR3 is TGTGCCGTCGGGACAGCGAACACCGGGGAGCTGTTTTTT.